The next 2 T cell receptor beta chains were all read from a single sample in a study of post-analysis software for immune sequencing data. Presence of unique molecular identifiers characterized the TCR beta cDNA libraries. TCRdb passed the PCR reads through MiXCR, listing each CDR3 protein once. The data contain 350,000 to 450,000 distinct CDR3 sequences, approximately 42% of them singletons. These receptors lack a known antigen. Study findings and constraints: Elevated frequency relative to controls characterized four or five TRBV segments in patients, TRBV5-6, TRBV5-1 and TRBV20-1 among them.

Sequencing was carried out using blood. The receptors stem from a girl aged 2-10 years with multiple sclerosis.

V is TRBV28 and J is TRBJ2-5; 8 positions agree with TRBD1. Matching the DNA end better, TRBJ2-7 makes the J call doubtful. The CDR3 has 15 amino acids. Per germline, CDR1 MDHEN and CDR2 SYDVKM. The CDR3: CASSFRTGIVYEQYF. CDR3 DNA: TGTGCCAGCAGTTTTAGGACAGGGATTGTCTACGAGCAGTACTTC.

V gene TRBV2 combines with J gene TRBJ2-3; D is uncertain. CDR3 length equals 13 residues. The germline CDR1 and CDR2 sequences are SNHLY and FYNNEI. V dropped 6 bases and J dropped 0 bases, with 7 bases sitting between them. In DNA, the CDR3 is TGTGCCAGCAGAGTCGACAGCACAGATACGCAGTATTTT. This translates into CASRVDSTDTQYF.